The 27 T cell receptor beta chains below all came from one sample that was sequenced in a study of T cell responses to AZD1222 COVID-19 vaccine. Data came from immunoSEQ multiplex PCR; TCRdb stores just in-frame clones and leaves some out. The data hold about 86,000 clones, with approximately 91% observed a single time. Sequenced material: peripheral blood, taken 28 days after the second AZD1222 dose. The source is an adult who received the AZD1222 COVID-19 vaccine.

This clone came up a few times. The chain's CDR3 is CASTLAQAGNEKLFF. The CDR3, as DNA: TGTGCCAGCACCTTGGCACAGGCCGGTAATGAAAAACTGTTTTTT. This chain connects TRBV28 to TRBJ1-4, with D perhaps matching TRBD1 (5 bases). The V gene's germline CDR1 is MDHEN and CDR2 SYDVKM. With 7 bases removed from V and 4 bases from J, the gap between germline ends came to 16 bases. This CDR3 comprises 15 residues.

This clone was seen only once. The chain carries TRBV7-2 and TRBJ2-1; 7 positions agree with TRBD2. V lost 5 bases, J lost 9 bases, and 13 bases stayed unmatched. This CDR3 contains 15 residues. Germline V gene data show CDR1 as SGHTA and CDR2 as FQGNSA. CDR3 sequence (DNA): TGTGCCAGCAGCCCCTTTAGGTCGGGAGGAGGTGAGCAGTTCTTC. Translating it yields CASSPFRSGGGEQFF.

The CDR3, as DNA: TGTGCCAGCAGCTTCAAGCAGGGAGAGACCCAGTACTTC. Translated, it gives CASSFKQGETQYF. The chain carries TRBV7-6 and TRBJ2-5; D might be TRBD1 (5 bases). V gave up 3 bases and J gave up 4 bases, with 9 bases separating them. The CDR3 covers 13 residues. The V gene's germline CDR1 is SGHVS and CDR2 FNYEAQ.

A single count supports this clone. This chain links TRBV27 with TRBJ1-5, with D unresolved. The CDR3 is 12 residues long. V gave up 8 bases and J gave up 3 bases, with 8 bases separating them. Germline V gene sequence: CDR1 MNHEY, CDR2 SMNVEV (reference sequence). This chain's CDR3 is CASRAYNQPQHF. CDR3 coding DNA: TGTGCCAGCCGGGCCTACAATCAGCCCCAGCATTTT.

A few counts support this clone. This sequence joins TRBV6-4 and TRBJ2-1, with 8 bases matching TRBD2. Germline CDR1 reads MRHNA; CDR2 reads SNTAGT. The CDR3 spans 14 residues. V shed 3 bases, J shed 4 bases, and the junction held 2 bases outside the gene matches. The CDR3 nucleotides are TGTGCCAGCAGTGAGGGACTAGAATACAATGAGCAGTTCTTC. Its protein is CASSEGLEYNEQFF.

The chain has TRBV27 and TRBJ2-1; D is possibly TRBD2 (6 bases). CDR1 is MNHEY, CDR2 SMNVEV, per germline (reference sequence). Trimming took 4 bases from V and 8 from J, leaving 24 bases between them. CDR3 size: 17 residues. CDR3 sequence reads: CASSSHRRDSGSDEQFF. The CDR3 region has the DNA TGTGCCAGCAGTTCCCACCGTCGGGACTCGGGCAGCGATGAGCAGTTCTTC.

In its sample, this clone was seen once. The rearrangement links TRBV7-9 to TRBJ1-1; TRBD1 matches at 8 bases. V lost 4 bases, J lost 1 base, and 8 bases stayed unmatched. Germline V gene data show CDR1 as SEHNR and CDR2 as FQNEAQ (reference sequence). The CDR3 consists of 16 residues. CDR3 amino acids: CASSSLTGTGNTEAFF. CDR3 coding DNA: TGTGCCAGCAGCTCTCTTACCGGGACAGGGAACACTGAAGCTTTCTTT.

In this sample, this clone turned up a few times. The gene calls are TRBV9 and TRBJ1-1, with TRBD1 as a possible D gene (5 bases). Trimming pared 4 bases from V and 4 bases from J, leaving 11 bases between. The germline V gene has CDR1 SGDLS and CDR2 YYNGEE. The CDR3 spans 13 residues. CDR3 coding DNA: TGTGCCAGCAGCTTTGGGGCTAGCACTGAAGCTTTCTTT. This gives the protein CASSFGASTEAFF.

CDR3 sequence reads: CASQSVGGMDEQFF. The DNA of the CDR3 is TGTGCCAGCCAATCCGTAGGGGGAATGGATGAGCAGTTCTTC. The chain is built from TRBV6-5 and TRBJ2-1; TRBD1 might be the D (6 bases). The CDR3 spans 14 residues. Germline CDR1 and CDR2: MNHEY and SVGAGI. The V gene lost 8 bases and the J gene lost 8 bases, with 19 bases spanning the gap.

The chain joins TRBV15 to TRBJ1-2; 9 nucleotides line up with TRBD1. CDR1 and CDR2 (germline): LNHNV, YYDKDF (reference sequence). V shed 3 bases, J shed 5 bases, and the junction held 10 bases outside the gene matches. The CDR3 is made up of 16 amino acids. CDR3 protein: CATSSRDRDRAYGYTF. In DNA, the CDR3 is TGTGCCACCAGCAGCCGAGACCGGGACAGGGCTTATGGCTACACCTTC.

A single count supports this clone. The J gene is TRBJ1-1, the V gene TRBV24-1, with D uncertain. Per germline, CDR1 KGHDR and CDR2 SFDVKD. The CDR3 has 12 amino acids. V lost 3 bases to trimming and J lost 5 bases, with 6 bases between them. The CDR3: CATSDGFTEAFF. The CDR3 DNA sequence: TGTGCCACCAGTGATGGGTTTACTGAAGCTTTCTTT.

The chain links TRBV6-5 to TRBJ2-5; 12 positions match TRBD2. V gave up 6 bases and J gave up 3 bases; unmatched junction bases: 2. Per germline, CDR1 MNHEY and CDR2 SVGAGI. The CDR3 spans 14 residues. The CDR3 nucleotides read TGTGCCAGCAGGCGGACTAGCGGGAAAGAGACCCAGTACTTC. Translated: CASRRTSGKETQYF.

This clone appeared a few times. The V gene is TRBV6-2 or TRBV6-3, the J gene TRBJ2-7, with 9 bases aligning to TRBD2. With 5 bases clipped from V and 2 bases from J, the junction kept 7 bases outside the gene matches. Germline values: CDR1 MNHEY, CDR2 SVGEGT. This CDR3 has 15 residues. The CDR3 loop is CASSQNGGGAYEQYF. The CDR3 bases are TGTGCCAGCAGTCAGAACGGCGGGGGGGCCTACGAGCAGTACTTC.

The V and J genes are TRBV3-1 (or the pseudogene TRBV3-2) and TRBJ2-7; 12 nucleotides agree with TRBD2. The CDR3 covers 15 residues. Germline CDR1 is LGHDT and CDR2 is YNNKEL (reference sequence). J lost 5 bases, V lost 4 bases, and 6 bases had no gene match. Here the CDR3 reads CASSPRLAGADEQYF. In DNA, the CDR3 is TGTGCCAGCAGCCCTCGACTAGCGGGGGCCGACGAGCAGTACTTC.

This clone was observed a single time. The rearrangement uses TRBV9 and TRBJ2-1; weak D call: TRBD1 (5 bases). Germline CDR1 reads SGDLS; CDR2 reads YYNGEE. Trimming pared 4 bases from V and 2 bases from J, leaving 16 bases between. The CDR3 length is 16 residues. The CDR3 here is CASSSQGRITYNEQFF. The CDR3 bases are TGTGCCAGCAGCTCCCAGGGTCGGATAACCTACAATGAGCAGTTCTTC.

The CDR3 nucleotides are TGTGCCAGCAGTTCACACGGGACAGGGACCTTCAACAATGAGCAGTTCTTC. Its translation is CASSSHGTGTFNNEQFF. V and J are TRBV5-5 and TRBJ2-1, with TRBD1 identical over 9 bases. CDR1 is SGHKS and CDR2 is YYEKEE in the germline V gene (reference sequence). This CDR3 spans 17 amino acids. Trimming took 5 bases from V and 5 from J; bases not matched to a gene: 14.

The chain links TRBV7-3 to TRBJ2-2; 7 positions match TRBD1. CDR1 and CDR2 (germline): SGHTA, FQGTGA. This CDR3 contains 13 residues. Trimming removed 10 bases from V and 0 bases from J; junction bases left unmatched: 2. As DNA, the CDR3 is TGTGCCACGGGACAGCCGAACACCGGGGAGCTGTTTTTT. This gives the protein CATGQPNTGELFF.

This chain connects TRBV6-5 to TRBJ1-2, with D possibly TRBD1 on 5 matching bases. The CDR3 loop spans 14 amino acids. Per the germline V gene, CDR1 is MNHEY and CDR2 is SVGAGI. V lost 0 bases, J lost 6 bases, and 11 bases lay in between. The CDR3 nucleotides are TGTGCCAGCAGTTACTCGTCGCAGGGCCATGGCTACACCTTC. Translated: CASSYSSQGHGYTF.

In nucleotides, the CDR3 is TGTGCCAGCAGCCAATTAGGGTTTTCAGGAGAAACTGAAGCTTTCTTT. It specifies CASSQLGFSGETEAFF. The J gene is TRBJ1-1, the V gene TRBV3-1 (or the pseudogene TRBV3-2); D is ambiguous. Germline-derived CDR1 and CDR2 are LGHDT and YNNKEL (reference sequence). The V gene lost 2 bases and the J gene lost 5 bases, with 18 bases spanning the gap. The CDR3 totals 16 residues.

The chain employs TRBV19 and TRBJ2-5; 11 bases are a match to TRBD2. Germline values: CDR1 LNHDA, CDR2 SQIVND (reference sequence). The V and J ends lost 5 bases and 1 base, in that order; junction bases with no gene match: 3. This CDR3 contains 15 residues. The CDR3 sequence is CASSSGTSGQETQYF. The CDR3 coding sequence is TGTGCCAGTAGTTCCGGGACTAGCGGCCAAGAGACCCAGTACTTC.

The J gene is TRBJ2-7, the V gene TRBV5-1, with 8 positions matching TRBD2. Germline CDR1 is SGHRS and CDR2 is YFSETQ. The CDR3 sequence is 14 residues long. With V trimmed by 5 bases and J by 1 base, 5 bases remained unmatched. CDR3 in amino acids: CASRSTGGSYEQYF. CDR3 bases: TGCGCCAGCAGGAGTACGGGGGGGTCCTACGAGCAGTACTTC.

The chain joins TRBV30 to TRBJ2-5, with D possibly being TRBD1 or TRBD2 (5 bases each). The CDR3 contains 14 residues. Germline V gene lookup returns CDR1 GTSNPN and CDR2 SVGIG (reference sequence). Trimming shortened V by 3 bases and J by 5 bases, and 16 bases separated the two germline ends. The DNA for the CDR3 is TGTGCCTGGAGCTTCAGGGACGTCGTGGAGACCCAGTACTTC. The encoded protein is CAWSFRDVVETQYF.

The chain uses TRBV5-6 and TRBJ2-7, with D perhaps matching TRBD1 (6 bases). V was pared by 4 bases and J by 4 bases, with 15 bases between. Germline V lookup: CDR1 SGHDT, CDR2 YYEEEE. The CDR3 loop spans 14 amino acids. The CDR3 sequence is CASSQGQVEYEQYF. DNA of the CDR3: TGTGCCAGCAGCCAGGGGCAGGTGGAATACGAGCAGTACTTC.

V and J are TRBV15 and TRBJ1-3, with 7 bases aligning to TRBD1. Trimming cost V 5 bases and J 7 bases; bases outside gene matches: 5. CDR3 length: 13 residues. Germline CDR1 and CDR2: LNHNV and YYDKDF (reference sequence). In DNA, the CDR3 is TGTGCCACCAGCGATCAGGGGGTGAACACCATATATTTT. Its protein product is CATSDQGVNTIYF.

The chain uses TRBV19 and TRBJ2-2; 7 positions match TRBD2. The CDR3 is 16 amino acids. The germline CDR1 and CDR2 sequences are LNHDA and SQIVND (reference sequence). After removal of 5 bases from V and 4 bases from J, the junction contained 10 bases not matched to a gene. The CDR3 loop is CASSPLAAGSTGELFF. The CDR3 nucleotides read TGTGCCAGTAGTCCCCTCGCAGCGGGGTCCACCGGGGAGCTGTTTTTT.

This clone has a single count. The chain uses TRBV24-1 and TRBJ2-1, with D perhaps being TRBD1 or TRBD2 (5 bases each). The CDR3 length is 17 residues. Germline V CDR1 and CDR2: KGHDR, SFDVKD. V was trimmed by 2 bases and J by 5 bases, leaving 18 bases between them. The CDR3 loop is CATSDYRQTTTHNEQFF. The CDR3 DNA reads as TGTGCCACCAGTGATTATCGACAGACTACGACACACAATGAGCAGTTCTTC.

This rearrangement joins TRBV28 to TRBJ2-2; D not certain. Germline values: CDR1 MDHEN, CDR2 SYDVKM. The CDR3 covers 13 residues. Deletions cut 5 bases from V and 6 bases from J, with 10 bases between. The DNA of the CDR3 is TGTGCCAGCAGTGACCCAGGACCCGGGGAGCTGTTTTTT. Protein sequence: CASSDPGPGELFF.